Below, 2 T cell receptor beta chains from the same sample are listed, as sequenced in a study of Graves' ophthalmopathy and Graves' hyperthyroidism. Transcripts of RNA were the source for amplifying TCR beta CDR3 regions. The library came from an HTBI-primed first-round RT-PCR and a second-round multiplex PCR. TCRdb processed the multiplex PCR reads anew with MiXCR; each CDR3 protein has one entry. The table shows 660,000 or so distinct CDR3 sequences, with about 40% occurring only once. The sequenced material came from peripheral blood. The receptors here all came from an adult man with Graves' ophthalmopathy.

As to this clonotype: An end of the junction differs from the germline gene, which may be a read error. The V call is TRBV7-2, the J call TRBJ1-1; possible D gene TRBD1, 5 bases. The CDR3 is 18 residues long. CDR1 is SGHTA, CDR2 FQGNSA, per germline. CDR3 region: CASSPRAGRFFPNTEAFF. The CDR3 DNA sequence: TGCGCCAGCAGCCCCCGAGCAGGGCGGTTTTTTCCGAACACTGAAGCTTTCTTT.

The chain couples TRBV12-3 or TRBV12-4 to TRBJ1-1; 8 nucleotides agree with TRBD1. V lost 5 bases to trimming and J lost 0 bases; unmatched junction nucleotides: 5. The CDR3 runs 15 residues. The CDR3 here is CASSPTGGLNTEAFF. In DNA, the CDR3 is TGTGCCAGCAGTCCTACAGGGGGACTGAACACTGAAGCTTTCTTT.